The 3 T cell receptor beta chains below all came from one sample that was sequenced in a study of blood T cell repertoires in COVID-19. Measured with immunoSEQ multiplex PCR; TCRdb has only the in-frame clones, and not every one. The data show almost 400,000 clones, 89% seen once. Material: PBMCs or T cells enriched from blood (not recorded which). The receptor source for this set is a young woman who had recovered from COVID-19.

This sequence joins TRBV6-1 and TRBJ2-1; 8 bases match TRBD2. There are 16 residues in the CDR3. The J segment lost 4 bases and the V segment lost 4 bases, leaving 9 bases of the junction unmatched. Germline CDR1 MNHNS, CDR2 SASEGT. The CDR3, as DNA: TGTGCCAGCAGTGTCTCTCGGGGGGGCGGTTACAATGAGCAGTTCTTC. This codes for CASSVSRGGGYNEQFF.

This clone was seen a handful of times. The chain has TRBV7-2 and TRBJ2-5; 9 bases align to TRBD2. V shed 0 bases and J 1 base; nucleotides not matched to a gene: 12. CDR1 and CDR2 from the germline V gene are SGHTA and FQGNSA. The CDR3 loop spans 19 amino acids. CDR3 sequence: CASSLAPWGSGGSQETQYF. CDR3 sequence (DNA): TGTGCCAGCAGCTTAGCGCCCTGGGGTAGCGGGGGTAGCCAAGAGACCCAGTACTTC.

V gene TRBV7-8 combines with J gene TRBJ1-1, with TRBD1 matching over 7 bases. Trimming removed 4 bases from V and 1 base from J; junction bases left unmatched: 6. There are 15 residues in the CDR3. Germline-derived CDR1 and CDR2 are SGHVS and FQNEAQ. In nucleotides, the CDR3 is TGTGCCAGCAGCTCGACGACAGGGTCGAACACTGAAGCTTTCTTT. Translation gives CASSSTTGSNTEAFF.